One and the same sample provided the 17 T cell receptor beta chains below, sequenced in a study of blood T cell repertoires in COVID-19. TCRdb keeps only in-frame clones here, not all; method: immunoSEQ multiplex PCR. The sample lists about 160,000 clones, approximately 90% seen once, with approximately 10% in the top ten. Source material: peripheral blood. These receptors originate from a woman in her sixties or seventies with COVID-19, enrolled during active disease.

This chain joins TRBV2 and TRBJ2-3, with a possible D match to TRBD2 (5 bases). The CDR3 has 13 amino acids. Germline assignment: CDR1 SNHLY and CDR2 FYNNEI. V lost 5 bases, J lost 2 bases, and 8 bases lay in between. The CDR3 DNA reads TGTGCCAGCAGTACTAGACACACAGATACGCAGTATTTT. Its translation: CASSTRHTDTQYF.

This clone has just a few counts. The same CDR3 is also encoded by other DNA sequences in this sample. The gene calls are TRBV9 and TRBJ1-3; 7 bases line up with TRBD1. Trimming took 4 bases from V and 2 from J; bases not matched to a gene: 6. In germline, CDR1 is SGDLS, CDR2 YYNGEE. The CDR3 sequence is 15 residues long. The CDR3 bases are TGTGCCAGCAGCCCTAGACAGGGACCTGGAAACACCATATATTTT. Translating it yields CASSPRQGPGNTIYF.

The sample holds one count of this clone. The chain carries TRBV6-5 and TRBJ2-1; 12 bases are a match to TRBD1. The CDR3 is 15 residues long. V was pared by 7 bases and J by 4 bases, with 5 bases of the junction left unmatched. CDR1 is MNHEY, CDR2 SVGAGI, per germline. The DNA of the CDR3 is TGTGCCAGCACCTTGGGACAGGGGGCTTACAATGAGCAGTTCTTC. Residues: CASTLGQGAYNEQFF.

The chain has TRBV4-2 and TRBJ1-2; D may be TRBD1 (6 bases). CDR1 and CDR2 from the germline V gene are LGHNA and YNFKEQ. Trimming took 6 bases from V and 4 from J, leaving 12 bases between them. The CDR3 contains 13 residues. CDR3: CASSRDISYGYTF. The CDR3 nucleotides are TGTGCCAGCAGTCGGGACATTTCCTATGGCTACACCTTC.

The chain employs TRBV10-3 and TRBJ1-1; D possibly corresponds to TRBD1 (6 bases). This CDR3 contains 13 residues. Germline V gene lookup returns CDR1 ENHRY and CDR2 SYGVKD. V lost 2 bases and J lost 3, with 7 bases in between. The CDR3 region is CAISEEGDTEAFF. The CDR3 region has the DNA TGTGCCATCAGTGAGGAGGGGGACACTGAAGCTTTCTTT.

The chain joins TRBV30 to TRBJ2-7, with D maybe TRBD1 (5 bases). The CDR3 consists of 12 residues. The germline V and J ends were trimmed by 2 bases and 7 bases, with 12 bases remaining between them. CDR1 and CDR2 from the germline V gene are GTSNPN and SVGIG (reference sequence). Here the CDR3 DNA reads TGTGCCTGGAGTCCCGCCGACAGAGAGCAGTACTTC. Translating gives CAWSPADREQYF.

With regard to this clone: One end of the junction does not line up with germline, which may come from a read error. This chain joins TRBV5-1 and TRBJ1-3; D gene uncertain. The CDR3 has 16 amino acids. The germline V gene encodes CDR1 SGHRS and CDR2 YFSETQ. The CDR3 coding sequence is TGCGCCAGCAGCTTGCCGGGGTCGGCCTCTGGAAACGCCATATATTTT. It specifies CASSLPGSASGNAIYF. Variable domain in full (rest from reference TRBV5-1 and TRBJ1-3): KAGVTQTPRYLIKTRGQQVTLSCSPISGHRSVSWYQQTPGQGLQFLFEYFSETQRNKGNFPGRFSGRQFSNSRSEMNVSTLELGDSALYLCASSLPGSASGNAIYFGEGSWLTVV.

CDR3 nucleotide sequence: TGCGCCAGCAGCTTCGGACAGAACACTGAAGCTTTCTTT. Its translation: CASSFGQNTEAFF. This chain links TRBV5-1 with TRBJ1-1; possibly TRBD1 for D (5 bases). This CDR3 has 13 amino acids. V lost 2 bases, J lost 1 base, and 6 bases lay in between. CDR1 is SGHRS, CDR2 YFSETQ, per germline.

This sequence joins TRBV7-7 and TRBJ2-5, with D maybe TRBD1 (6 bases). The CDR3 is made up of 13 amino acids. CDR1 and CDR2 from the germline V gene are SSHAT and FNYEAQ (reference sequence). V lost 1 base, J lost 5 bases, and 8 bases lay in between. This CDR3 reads CASSLERGETQYF. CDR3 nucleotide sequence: TGTGCCAGCAGCTTAGAGAGGGGGGAGACCCAGTACTTC.

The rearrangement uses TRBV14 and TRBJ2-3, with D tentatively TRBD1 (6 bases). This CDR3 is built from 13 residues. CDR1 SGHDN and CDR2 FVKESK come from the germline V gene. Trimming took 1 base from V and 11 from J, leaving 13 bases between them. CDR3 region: CASSQGLQGMQYF. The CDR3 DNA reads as TGTGCCAGCAGCCAAGGACTACAGGGCATGCAGTATTTT.

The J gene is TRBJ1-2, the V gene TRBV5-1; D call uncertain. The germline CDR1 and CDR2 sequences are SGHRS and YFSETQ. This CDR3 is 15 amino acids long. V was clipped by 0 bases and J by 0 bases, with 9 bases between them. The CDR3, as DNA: TGCGCCAGCAGCTTGGACGCGGCAGCTAACTATGGCTACACCTTC. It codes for CASSLDAAANYGYTF. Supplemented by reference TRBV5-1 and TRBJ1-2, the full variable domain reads KAGVTQTPRYLIKTRGQQVTLSCSPISGHRSVSWYQQTPGQGLQFLFEYFSETQRNKGNFPGRFSGRQFSNSRSEMNVSTLELGDSALYLCASSLDAAANYGYTFGSGTRLTVV.

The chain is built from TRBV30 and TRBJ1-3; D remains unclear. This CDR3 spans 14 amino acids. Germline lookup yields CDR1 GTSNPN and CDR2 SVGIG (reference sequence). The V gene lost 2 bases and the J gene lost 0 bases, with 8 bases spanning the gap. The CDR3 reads CAWSLGSSGNTIYF. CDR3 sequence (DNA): TGTGCCTGGAGTCTAGGGAGCTCTGGAAACACCATATATTTT.

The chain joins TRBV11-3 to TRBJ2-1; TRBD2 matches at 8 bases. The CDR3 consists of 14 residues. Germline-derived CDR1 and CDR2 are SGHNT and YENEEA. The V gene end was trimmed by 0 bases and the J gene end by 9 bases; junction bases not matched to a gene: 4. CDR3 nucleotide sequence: TGTGCCAGCAGCTTAGATCGGGGGGGAGGTGAGCAGTTCTTC. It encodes CASSLDRGGGEQFF.

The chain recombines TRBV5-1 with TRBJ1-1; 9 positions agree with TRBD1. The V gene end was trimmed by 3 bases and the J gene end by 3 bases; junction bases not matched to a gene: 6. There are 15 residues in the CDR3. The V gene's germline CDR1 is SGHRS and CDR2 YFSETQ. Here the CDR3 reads CASSSGTGWDTEAFF. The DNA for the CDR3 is TGCGCCAGCAGCTCCGGGACAGGGTGGGACACTGAAGCTTTCTTT.

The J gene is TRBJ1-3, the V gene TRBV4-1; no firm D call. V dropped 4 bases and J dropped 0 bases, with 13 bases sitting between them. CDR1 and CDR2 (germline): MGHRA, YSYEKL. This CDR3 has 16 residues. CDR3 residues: CASSRPGVGSGNTIYF. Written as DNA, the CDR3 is TGCGCCAGCAGCCGTCCCGGGGTGGGCTCTGGAAACACCATATATTTT.

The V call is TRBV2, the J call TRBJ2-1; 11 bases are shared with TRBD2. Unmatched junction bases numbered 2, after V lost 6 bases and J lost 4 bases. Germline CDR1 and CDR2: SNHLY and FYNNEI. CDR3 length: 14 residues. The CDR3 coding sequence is TGTGCCAGCAGAACTAGCGGGGGATACAATGAGCAGTTCTTC. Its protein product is CASRTSGGYNEQFF.

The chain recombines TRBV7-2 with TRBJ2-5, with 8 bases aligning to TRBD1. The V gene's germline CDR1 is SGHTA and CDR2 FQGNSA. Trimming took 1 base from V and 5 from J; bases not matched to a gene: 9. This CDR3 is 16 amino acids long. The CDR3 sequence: CASSLGLVRTGETQYF. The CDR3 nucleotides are TGTGCCAGCAGCTTAGGCCTGGTCAGGACAGGGGAGACCCAGTACTTC.